Listed below are T cell receptor beta chains from one sample, sequenced in a study of T cell changes during pregnancy in multiple sclerosis. Clones were read by immunoSEQ multiplex PCR, and TCRdb kept only the in-frame ones, dropping some. The sample gives some 85,000 clones, more than 90% of which show up once; approximately 1% is in the top ten. The material was peripheral blood, obtained in the second trimester of pregnancy. The receptors here all came from a female donor with multiple sclerosis, enrolled in a pregnancy study. CDR3s include the opening cysteine and the closing phenylalanine or tryptophan. Each record gives: clone size, D gene, J gene, V gene, CDR3 protein, CDR3 DNA. The D gene is left open where the match is weak. Size tells how often a clone was seen (once, few, many) or the class of an expanded clone, and some rows leave it out.

>.|.|TRBJ1-2|TRBV21-1
CASSNGTGVTTYGYTF
TGTGCCAGCAGCAATGGGACAGGGGTAACCACCTATGGCTACACCTTC
>.|.|TRBJ2-7|TRBV19
CAGSRGWGSEQYF
TGTGCCGGATCAAGGGGATGGGGCTCCGAGCAGTACTTC
>.|TRBD1|TRBJ2-7|TRBV5-6
CASSLEGTGVFSEQYF
TGTGCCAGCAGCTTGGAAGGGACAGGGGTCTTTAGCGAGCAGTACTTC
>.|.|TRBJ2-3|TRBV30
CAWSPTGDTQYF
TGTGCCTGGAGCCCTACCGGGGATACGCAGTATTTT
>.|.|TRBJ1-2|TRBV9
CASSPARGYTF
TGTGCCAGCAGCCCCGCCCGGGGCTACACCTTC
>.|TRBD1|TRBJ1-5|TRBV30
CAWGIGTGVGQPQHF
TGTGCCTGGGGGATTGGGACAGGGGTCGGACAGCCCCAGCATTTT
>.|TRBD2|TRBJ2-3|TRBV9
CASSVDGRLAGFREDTQYF
TGTGCCAGCAGCGTAGATGGGAGACTAGCGGGTTTTCGGGAAGATACGCAGTATTTT
>.|.|TRBJ2-7|TRBV28
CASTQSWGGPTYEQYF
TGTGCCAGCACCCAGTCTTGGGGAGGCCCTACCTACGAGCAGTACTTC
>.|TRBD1|TRBJ2-3|TRBV12-5
CASGLYTGQGTDTQYF
TGTGCTAGTGGTTTGTATACGGGACAGGGCACAGATACGCAGTATTTT
>.|.|TRBJ1-1|TRBV6-5
CASSRPGLNEAFF
TGTGCCAGCAGCCGCCCAGGGCTCAATGAAGCTTTCTTT
>.|TRBD2|TRBJ2-1|TRBV5-4
CASSYSGTRHYNEQFF
TGTGCCAGCAGCTACTCCGGGACTAGGCATTACAATGAGCAGTTCTTC
>.|.|TRBJ1-5|TRBV27
CASSQAGFQPQHF
TGTGCCAGCAGTCAGGCAGGGTTTCAGCCCCAGCATTTT
>.|TRBD1|TRBJ1-2|TRBV4-1
CASSQEPGQGAPLKNSGYTF
TGCGCCAGCAGCCAGGAACCGGGACAGGGGGCGCCATTAAAAAATAGTGGCTACACCTTC
>.|.|TRBJ2-3|TRBV9
CASQSGNTDTQYF
TGTGCCAGCCAATCGGGGAACACAGATACGCAGTATTTT
>.|.|TRBJ2-3|TRBV14
CASSQDKGGITDTQYF
TGTGCCAGCAGCCAAGATAAGGGGGGGATCACAGATACGCAGTATTTT
>.|.|TRBJ2-7|TRBV21-1
CASSIGGTGDWEQYF
TGTGCCAGCAGCATTGGTGGGACAGGGGATTGGGAGCAGTACTTC
>.|.|TRBJ2-7|TRBV19
CASSIGGTGYEQYF
TGTGCCAGTAGTATAGGGGGCACCGGTTACGAGCAGTACTTC
>.|.|TRBJ2-1|TRBV7-7
CASSSRFGSYNEQFF
TGTGCCAGCAGCTCCAGGTTTGGGTCCTACAATGAGCAGTTCTTC
>.|.|TRBJ1-2|TRBV5-4
CASSLEGDGYTF
TGTGCCAGCAGCTTGGAGGGGGATGGCTACACCTTC
>.|.|TRBJ2-1|TRBV7-2
CASSLNRDSAYNEQFF
TGTGCCAGCAGCTTAAACCGGGATTCGGCCTACAATGAGCAGTTCTTC
>.|.|TRBJ2-3|TRBV11-3
CASSLQGLHEDTQYF
TGTGCCAGCAGCTTACAGGGGCTCCACGAAGATACGCAGTATTTT
>.|.|TRBJ2-1|TRBV5-5
CASSLGIMSSYNEQFF
TGTGCCAGCAGCTTGGGCATTATGAGCTCCTACAATGAGCAGTTCTTC
>.|.|TRBJ1-1|TRBV6-4
CASRLTGTTEAFF
TGTGCCAGCAGGCTTACAGGGACCACTGAAGCTTTCTTT
>.|.|TRBJ1-5|TRBV2
CASSVDRNNQPQHF
TGTGCCAGCAGTGTTGACAGGAACAATCAGCCCCAGCATTTT
>once|.|TRBJ1-1|TRBV7-6
CASSLLRGVDTEAFF
TGTGCCAGCAGCTTACTCCGGGGGGTTGACACTGAAGCTTTCTTT
>.|.|TRBJ2-6|TRBV5-1
CASSLQPGANVLTF
TGCGCCAGCAGTCTACAGCCTGGGGCCAACGTCCTGACTTTC
>once|.|TRBJ2-2|TRBV4-1
CASRHTNTGELFF
TGCGCCAGCAGACATACCAACACCGGGGAGCTGTTTTTT
>.|TRBD2|TRBJ2-2|TRBV5-1
CASSLPGGFTGELFF
TGCGCCAGCAGCTTACCGGGAGGCTTCACCGGGGAGCTGTTTTTT
>.|.|TRBJ1-5|TRBV19
CASRQGPQPQHF
TGTGCCAGTAGGCAGGGGCCTCAGCCCCAGCATTTT
>.|TRBD2|TRBJ2-1|TRBV6-1
CASMGGSVYNEQFF
TGTGCCAGCATGGGAGGGAGCGTTTACAATGAGCAGTTCTTC
>.|.|TRBJ2-6|TRBV19
CASSGGSGANVLTF
TGTGCCAGTAGTGGGGGGTCTGGGGCCAACGTCCTGACTTTC
>.|TRBD2|TRBJ2-1|TRBV5-6
CASSLGTSGRSINEQFF
TGTGCCAGCAGCTTGGGGACTAGCGGGAGGAGTATCAATGAGCAGTTCTTC
>.|TRBD2|TRBJ2-7|TRBV4-2
CASSQLAGGGSYEQYF
TGTGCCAGCAGCCAGCTAGCGGGAGGGGGTTCCTACGAGCAGTACTTC
>.|.|TRBJ2-1|TRBV7-7
CASSLREGPSYNEQFF
TGTGCCAGCAGCTTACGGGAAGGTCCGTCCTACAATGAGCAGTTCTTC
>.|TRBD1|TRBJ1-1|TRBV5-1
CASSPGQGMNTEAFF
TGCGCCAGCAGCCCAGGACAGGGGATGAACACTGAAGCTTTCTTT
>.|.|TRBJ2-7|TRBV5-1
CASSKRGLGEQYF
TGCGCCAGCTCCAAAAGGGGTCTGGGCGAGCAGTACTTC
>once|TRBD2|TRBJ2-7|TRBV5-1
CASSHPSREGKEQYF
TGCGCCAGCAGCCACCCGTCCAGGGAGGGAAAAGAGCAGTACTTC
>.|TRBD1|TRBJ1-2|TRBV6-5
CASSPGTGGDYGYTF
TGTGCCAGCAGCCCCGGGACAGGGGGTGACTATGGCTACACCTTC
>.|.|TRBJ2-7|TRBV7-6
CASSLHPPRVGGYEQYF
TGTGCCAGCAGCCTCCACCCGCCCAGGGTTGGCGGATACGAGCAGTACTTC
>.|.|TRBJ2-7|TRBV12-5
CASGFGGQYEQYF
TGTGCTAGTGGTTTCGGGGGGCAGTACGAGCAGTACTTC
>.|TRBD1|TRBJ1-1|TRBV5-4
CASSPGTGGGYTEAFF
TGTGCCAGCAGCCCGGGGACAGGGGGCGGGTACACTGAAGCTTTCTTT
>.|TRBD1|TRBJ2-2|TRBV7-2
CASSLEGTVNTGELFF
TGTGCCAGCAGCTTAGAAGGGACAGTCAACACCGGGGAGCTGTTTTTT
>.|TRBD1|TRBJ2-7|TRBV5-5
CASSFNGRGLNEQYF
TGTGCCAGCAGCTTCAATGGCAGGGGGCTGAACGAGCAGTACTTC
>.|.|TRBJ2-1|TRBV19
CASSIVAASSYNEQFF
TGTGCCAGTAGTATAGTGGCGGCCAGCTCCTACAATGAGCAGTTCTTC
>.|.|TRBJ1-4|TRBV6-5
CASSYSTKLFF
TGTGCCAGCAGTTACTCGACTAAACTGTTTTTT
>.|TRBD2|TRBJ2-7|TRBV7-8
CASSLTSGSSEQYF
TGTGCCAGCAGCTTAACTAGCGGGAGTTCCGAGCAGTACTTC
>.|.|TRBJ2-6|TRBV6-1
CASSEYTGFSGANVLTF
TGTGCCAGCAGTGAGTATACAGGGTTCTCTGGGGCCAACGTCCTGACTTTC
>.|.|TRBJ2-1|TRBV28
CASSPRTGTYNEQFF
TGTGCCAGCAGTCCCCGGACGGGAACGTACAATGAGCAGTTCTTC
>.|.|TRBJ2-1|TRBV7-9
CASSLAQDGNEQFF
TGTGCCAGCAGCTTAGCGCAGGATGGAAATGAGCAGTTCTTC
>.|.|TRBJ1-1|TRBV19
CASSNPRGTNTEAFF
TGTGCCAGTAGCAACCCTCGGGGGACGAACACTGAAGCTTTCTTT
>once|.|TRBJ1-2|TRBV28
CASSLAPGRGDGYTF
TGTGCCAGCAGTTTAGCCCCGGGGAGGGGGGATGGCTACACCTTC
>.|TRBD2|TRBJ2-1|TRBV4-3
CASSQQAGGAYNEQFF
TGCGCCAGCAGCCAGCAAGCGGGAGGCGCCTACAATGAGCAGTTCTTC
>.|TRBD1|TRBJ1-1|TRBV19
CASKSAGGLNTEAFF
TGTGCCAGTAAGTCGGCAGGGGGTTTGAACACTGAAGCTTTCTTT